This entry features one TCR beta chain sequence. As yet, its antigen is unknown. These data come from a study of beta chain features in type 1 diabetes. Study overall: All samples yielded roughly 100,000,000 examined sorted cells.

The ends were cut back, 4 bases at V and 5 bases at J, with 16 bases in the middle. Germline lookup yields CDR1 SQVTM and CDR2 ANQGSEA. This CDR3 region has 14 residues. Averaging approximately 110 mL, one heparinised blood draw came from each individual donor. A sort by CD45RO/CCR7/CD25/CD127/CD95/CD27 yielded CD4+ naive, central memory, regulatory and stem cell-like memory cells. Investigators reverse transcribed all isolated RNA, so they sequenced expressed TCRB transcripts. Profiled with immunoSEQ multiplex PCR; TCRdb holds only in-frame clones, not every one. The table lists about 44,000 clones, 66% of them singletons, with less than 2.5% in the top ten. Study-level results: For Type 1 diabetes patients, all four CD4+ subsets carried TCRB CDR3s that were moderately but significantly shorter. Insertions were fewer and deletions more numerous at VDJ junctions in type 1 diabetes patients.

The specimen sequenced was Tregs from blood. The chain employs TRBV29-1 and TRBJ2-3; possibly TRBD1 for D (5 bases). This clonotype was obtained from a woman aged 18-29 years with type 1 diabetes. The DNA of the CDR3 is TGCAGCGTTGGTCTGGCAGGGTTTGAAGATACGCAGTATTTT. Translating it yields CSVGLAGFEDTQYF.